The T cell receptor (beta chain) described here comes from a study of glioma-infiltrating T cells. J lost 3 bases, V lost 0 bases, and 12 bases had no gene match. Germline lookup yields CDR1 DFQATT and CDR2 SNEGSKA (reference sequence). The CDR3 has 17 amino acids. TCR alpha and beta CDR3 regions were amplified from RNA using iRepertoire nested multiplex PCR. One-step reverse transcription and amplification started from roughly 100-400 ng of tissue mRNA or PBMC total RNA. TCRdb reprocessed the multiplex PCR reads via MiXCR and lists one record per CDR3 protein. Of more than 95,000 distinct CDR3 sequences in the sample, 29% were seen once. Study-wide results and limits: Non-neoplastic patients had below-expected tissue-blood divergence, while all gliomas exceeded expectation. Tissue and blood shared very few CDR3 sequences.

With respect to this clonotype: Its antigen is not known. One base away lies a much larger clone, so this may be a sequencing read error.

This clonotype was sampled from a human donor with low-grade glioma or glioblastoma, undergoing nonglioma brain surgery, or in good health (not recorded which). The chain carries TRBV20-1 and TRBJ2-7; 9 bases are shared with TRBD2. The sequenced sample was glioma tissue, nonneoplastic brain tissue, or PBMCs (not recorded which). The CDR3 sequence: CSARDARGGELLYEQYF. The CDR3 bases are TGCAGTGCTAGAGATGCGCGGGGGGGCGAACTGCTCTACGAGCAGTACTTC.